This T cell receptor beta chain comes out of a study of T cells in Graves' hyperthyroidism and ophthalmopathy. Diagnosing involved the use of clinical symptoms, serum thyroxine and TRAb, thyroid ultrasound and orbital computed tomography. The table lists this clonotype with many counts. RNA transcripts served as the template for amplifying TCR beta CDR3 regions. First-round RT-PCR of the TCR CDR3 relied on the HTBI primer set. TCRdb reanalysed the multiplex PCR reads using MiXCR and keeps one entry per CDR3 protein. The sample yields fewer than 450,000 distinct CDR3 sequences, approximately 18% seen once. Trimming cost V 5 bases and J 5 bases, with 15 bases left between them. Germline V gene sequence: CDR1 SGHTA, CDR2 FQGNSA. The CDR3 runs to 15 residues.

The sample was blood. The chain uses TRBV7-2 and TRBJ1-4, with D tentatively TRBD1 (6 bases). This receptor was identified in a man between 18 and 29 years old with Graves' ophthalmopathy. The CDR3 here is CASSLGGGMNEKLFF. The DNA for the CDR3 is TGTGCCAGCAGCCTCGGGGGCGGGATGAATGAAAAACTGTTTTTT.